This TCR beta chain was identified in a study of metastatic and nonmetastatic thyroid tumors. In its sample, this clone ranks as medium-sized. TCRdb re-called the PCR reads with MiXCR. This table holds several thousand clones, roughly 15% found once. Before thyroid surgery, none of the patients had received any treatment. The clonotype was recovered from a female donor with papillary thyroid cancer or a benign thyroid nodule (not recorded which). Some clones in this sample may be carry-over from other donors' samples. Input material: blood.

The CDR3 nucleotides read TGTGCCAGCACCTCTAGCGAAGAAAATCAGCCCCAGCATTTT. It encodes CASTSSEENQPQHF. The gene calls are TRBV6-1 and TRBJ1-5; D is unresolved. CDR1 MNHNS and CDR2 SASEGT come from the germline V gene. The CDR3 consists of 14 residues. V dropped 7 bases and J dropped 4 bases, with 14 bases sitting between them.